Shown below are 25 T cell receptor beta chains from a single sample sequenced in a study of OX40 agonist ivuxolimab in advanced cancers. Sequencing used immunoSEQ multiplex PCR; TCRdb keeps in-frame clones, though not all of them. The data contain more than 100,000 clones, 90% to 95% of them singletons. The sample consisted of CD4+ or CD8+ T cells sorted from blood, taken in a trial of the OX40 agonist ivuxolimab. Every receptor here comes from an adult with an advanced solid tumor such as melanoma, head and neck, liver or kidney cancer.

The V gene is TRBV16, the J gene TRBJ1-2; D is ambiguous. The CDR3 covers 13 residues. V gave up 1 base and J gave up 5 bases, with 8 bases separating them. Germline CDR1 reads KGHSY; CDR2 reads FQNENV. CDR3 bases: TGTGCCAGCAGCCAATACCGGGAATATGGCTACACCTTC. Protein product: CASSQYREYGYTF.

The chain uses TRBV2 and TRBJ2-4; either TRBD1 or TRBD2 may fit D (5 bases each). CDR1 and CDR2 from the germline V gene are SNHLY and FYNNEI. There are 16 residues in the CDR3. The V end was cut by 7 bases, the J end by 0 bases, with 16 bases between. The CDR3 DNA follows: TGTGCCAGCACCGAATGGGGGTCGCTAGCCAAAAACATTCAGTACTTC. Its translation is CASTEWGSLAKNIQYF. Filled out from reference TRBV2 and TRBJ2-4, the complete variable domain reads EPEVTQTPSHQVTQMGQEVILRCVPISNHLYFYWYRQILGQKVEFLVSFYNNEISEKSEIFDDQFSVERPDGSNFTLKIRSTKLEDSAMYFCASTEWGSLAKNIQYFGAGTRLSVL.

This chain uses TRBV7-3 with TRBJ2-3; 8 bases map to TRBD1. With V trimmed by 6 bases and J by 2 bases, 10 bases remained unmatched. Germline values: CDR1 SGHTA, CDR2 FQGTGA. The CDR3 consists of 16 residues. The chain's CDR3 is CASSLQGAILTDTQYF. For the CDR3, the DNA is TGTGCCAGCAGTCTCCAGGGGGCAATTCTCACAGATACGCAGTATTTT.

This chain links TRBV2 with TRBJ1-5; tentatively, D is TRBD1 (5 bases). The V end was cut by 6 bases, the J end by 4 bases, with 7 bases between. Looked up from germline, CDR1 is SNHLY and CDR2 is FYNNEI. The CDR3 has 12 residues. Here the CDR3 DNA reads TGTGCCAGCAGAGACAGTAATCAGCCCCAGCATTTT. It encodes CASRDSNQPQHF.

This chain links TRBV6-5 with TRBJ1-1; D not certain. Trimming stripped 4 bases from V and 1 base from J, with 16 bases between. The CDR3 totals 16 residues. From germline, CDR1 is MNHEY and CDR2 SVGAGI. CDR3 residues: CASSFHSTAKNTEAFF. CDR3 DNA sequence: TGTGCCAGCAGTTTCCACTCCACGGCCAAGAACACTGAAGCTTTCTTT.

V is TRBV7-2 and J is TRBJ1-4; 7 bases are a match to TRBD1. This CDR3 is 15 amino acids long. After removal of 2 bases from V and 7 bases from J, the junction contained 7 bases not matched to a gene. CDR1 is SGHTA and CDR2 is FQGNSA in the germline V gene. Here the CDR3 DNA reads TGTGCCAGCAGCTTAACGAGGGGGCGGGGTGAAAAACTGTTTTTT. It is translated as CASSLTRGRGEKLFF.

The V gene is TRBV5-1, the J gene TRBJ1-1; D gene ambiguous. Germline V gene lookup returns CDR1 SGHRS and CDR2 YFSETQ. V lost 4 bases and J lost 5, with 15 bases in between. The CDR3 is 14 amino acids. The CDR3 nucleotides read TGCGCCAGCAGCGGCGGGTTCCTTCGTACTGAAGCTTTCTTT. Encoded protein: CASSGGFLRTEAFF. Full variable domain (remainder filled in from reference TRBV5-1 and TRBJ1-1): KAGVTQTPRYLIKTRGQQVTLSCSPISGHRSVSWYQQTPGQGLQFLFEYFSETQRNKGNFPGRFSGRQFSNSRSEMNVSTLELGDSALYLCASSGGFLRTEAFFGQGTRLTVV.

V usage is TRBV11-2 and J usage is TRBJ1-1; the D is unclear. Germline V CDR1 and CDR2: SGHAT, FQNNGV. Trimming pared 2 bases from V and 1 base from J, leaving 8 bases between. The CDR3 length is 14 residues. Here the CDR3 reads CASSLFLQNTEAFF. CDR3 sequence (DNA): TGTGCCAGCAGCTTATTCCTCCAGAACACTGAAGCTTTCTTT. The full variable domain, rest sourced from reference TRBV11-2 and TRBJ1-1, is EAGVAQSPRYKIIEKRQSVAFWCNPISGHATLYWYQQILGQGPKLLIQFQNNGVVDDSQLPKDRFSAERLKGVDSTLKIQPAKLEDSAVYLCASSLFLQNTEAFFGQGTRLTVV.

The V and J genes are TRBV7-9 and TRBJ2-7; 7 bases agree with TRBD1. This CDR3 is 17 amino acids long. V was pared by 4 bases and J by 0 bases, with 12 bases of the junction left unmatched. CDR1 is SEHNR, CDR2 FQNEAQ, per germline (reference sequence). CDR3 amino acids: CASSSIPGQTDSYEQYF. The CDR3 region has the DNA TGTGCCAGCAGCTCCATCCCGGGACAGACTGACTCCTACGAGCAGTACTTC.

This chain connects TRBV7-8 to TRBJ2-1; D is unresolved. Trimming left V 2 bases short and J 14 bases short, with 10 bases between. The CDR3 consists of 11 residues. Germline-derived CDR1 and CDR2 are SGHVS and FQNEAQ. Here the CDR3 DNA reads TGTGCCAGCAGCTTACTAGGATCGGAGTTCTTC. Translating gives CASSLLGSEFF.

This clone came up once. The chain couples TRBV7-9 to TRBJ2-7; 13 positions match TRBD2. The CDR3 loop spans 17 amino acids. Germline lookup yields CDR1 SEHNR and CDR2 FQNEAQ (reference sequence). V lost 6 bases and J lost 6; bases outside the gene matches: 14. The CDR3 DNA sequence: TGTGCCAGCAGTCGCCTGGAAAGGGGACTAGCGGGGTCCGAGCAGTACTTC. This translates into CASSRLERGLAGSEQYF.

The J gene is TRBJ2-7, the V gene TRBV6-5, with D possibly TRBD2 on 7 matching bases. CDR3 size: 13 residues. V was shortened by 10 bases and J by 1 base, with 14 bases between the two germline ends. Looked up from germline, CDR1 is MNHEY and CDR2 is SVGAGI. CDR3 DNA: TGTGCCACCCTTAGGGGGGGGTCCTACGAGCAGTACTTC. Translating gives CATLRGGSYEQYF.

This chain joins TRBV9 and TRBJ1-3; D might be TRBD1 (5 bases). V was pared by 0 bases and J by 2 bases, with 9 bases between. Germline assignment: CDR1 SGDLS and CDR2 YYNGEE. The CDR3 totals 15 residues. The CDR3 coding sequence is TGTGCCAGCAGCGTAGCCTCGGGGGCTGGAAACACCATATATTTT. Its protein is CASSVASGAGNTIYF.

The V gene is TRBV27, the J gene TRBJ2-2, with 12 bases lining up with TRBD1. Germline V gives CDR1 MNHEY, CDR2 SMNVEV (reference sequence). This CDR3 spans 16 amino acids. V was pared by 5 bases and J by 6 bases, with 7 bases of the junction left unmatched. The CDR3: CASSPLGQGAAGELFF. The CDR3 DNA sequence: TGTGCCAGCAGTCCCTTGGGACAGGGGGCAGCCGGGGAGCTGTTTTTT.

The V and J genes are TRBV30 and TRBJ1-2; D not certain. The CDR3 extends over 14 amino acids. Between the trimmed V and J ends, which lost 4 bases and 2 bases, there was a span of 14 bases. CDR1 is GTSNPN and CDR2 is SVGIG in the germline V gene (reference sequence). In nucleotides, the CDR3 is TGTGCCTGGACCCGCGTGCCTGAAAACTATGGCTACACCTTC. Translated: CAWTRVPENYGYTF.

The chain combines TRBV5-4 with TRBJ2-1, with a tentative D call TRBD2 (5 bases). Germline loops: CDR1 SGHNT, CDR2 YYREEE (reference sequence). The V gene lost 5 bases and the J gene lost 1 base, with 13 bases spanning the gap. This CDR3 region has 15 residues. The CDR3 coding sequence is TGTGCCAGCAGGCTATACCGGGAATCCTACAATGAGCAGTTCTTC. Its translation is CASRLYRESYNEQFF.

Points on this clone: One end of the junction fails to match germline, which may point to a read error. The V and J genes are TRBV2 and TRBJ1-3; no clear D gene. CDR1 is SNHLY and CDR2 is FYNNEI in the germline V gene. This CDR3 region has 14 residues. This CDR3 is CASREGSSGNTIYF. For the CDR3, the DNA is TGTGCCAGCCGTGAAGGAAGCTCTGGAAACACCATATATTTT.

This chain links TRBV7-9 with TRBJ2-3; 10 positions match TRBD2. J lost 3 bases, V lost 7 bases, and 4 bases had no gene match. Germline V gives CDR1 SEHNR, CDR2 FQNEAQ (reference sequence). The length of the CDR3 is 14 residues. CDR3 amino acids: CASIGTSATDTQYF. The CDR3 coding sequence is TGTGCCAGCATCGGGACTAGCGCTACAGATACGCAGTATTTT.

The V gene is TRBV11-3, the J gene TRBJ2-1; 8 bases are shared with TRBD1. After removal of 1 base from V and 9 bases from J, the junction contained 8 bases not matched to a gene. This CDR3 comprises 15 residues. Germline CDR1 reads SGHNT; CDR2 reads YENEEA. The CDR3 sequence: CASSLGGTGRSEQFF. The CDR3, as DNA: TGTGCCAGCAGCTTAGGGGGGACAGGACGGAGTGAGCAGTTCTTC.

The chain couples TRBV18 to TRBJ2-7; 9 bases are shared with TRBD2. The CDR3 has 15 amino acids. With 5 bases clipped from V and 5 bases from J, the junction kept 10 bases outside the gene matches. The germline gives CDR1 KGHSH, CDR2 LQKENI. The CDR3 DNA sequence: TGTGCCAGCTCAGCCCTTAGCGGGAGTATCCACGAGCAGTACTTC. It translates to CASSALSGSIHEQYF.

The CDR3 region is CASSLVDNTEAFF. The CDR3, as DNA: TGTGCCAGCAGCTTGGTGGATAACACTGAAGCTTTCTTT. The chain uses TRBV5-6 and TRBJ1-1; no reliable D call. V shed 0 bases and J shed 2 bases, with 5 bases lying between them. The germline gives CDR1 SGHDT, CDR2 YYEEEE. The CDR3 loop spans 13 amino acids.

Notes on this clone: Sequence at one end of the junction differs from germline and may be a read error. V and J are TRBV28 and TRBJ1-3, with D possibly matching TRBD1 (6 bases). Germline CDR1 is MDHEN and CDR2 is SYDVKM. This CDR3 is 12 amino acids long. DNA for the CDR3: TGCACCACAGGGTCGGTTGGAAACACCATATATTTT. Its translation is CTTGSVGNTIYF.

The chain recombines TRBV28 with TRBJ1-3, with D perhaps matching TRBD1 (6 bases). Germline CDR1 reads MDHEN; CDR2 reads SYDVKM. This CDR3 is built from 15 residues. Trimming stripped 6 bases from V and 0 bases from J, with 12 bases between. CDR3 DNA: TGTGCCAGCAGGAGGGGGGAGCTCTCTGGAAACACCATATATTTT. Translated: CASRRGELSGNTIYF.

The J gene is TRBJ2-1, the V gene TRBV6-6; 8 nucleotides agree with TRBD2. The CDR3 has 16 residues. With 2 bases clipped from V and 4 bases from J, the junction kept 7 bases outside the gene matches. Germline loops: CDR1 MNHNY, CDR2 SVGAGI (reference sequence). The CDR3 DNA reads TGTGCCAGCAGTTACGGGCGGGGGGACCTATACAATGAGCAGTTCTTC. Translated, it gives CASSYGRGDLYNEQFF.

The CDR3 sequence: CSVPGQGAGNEQFF. CDR3 in DNA: TGCAGCGTGCCGGGACAGGGGGCTGGTAATGAGCAGTTCTTC. V is TRBV29-1 and J is TRBJ2-1; 12 bases fit TRBD1. Germline CDR1 is SQVTM and CDR2 is ANQGSEA. The CDR3 has 14 amino acids. With 6 bases clipped from V and 7 bases from J, the junction kept 7 bases outside the gene matches.